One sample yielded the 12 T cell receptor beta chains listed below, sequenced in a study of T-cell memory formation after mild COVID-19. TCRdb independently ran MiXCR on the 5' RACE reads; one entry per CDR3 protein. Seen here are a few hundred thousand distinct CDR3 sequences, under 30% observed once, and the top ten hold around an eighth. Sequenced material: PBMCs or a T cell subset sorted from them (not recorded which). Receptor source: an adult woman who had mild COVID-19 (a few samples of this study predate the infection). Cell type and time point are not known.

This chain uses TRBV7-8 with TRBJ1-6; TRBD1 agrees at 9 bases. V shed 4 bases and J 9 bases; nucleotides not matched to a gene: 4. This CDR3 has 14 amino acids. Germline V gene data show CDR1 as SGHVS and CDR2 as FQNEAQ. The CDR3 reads CASSSTGGPSPLHF. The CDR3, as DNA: TGTGCCAGCAGCTCGACAGGGGGACCTTCACCCCTCCACTTT.

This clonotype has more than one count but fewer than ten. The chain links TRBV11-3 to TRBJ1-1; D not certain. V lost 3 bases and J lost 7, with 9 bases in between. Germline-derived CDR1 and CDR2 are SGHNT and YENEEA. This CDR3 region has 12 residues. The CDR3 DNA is TGTGCCAGCAGCTTGGGAAAGGGTGAAGCTTTCTTT. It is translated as CASSLGKGEAFF.

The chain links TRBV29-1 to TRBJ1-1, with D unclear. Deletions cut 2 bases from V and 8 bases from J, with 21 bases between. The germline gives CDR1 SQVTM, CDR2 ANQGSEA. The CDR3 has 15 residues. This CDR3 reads CSVENRLQLGLEAFF. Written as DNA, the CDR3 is TGCAGCGTTGAAAACCGCTTACAACTGGGCTTGGAAGCTTTCTTT.

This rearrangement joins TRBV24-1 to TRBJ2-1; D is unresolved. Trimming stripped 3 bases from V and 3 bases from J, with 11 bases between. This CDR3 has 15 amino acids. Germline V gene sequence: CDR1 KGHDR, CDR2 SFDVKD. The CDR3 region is CATSDTSTNYNEQFF. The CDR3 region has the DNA TGTGCCACCAGTGATACGTCTACCAACTACAATGAGCAGTTCTTC.

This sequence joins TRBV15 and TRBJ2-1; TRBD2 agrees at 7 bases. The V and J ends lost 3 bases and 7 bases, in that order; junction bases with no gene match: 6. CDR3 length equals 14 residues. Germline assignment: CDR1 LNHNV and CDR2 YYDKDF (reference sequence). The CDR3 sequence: CATSRAGGGNEQFF. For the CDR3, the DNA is TGTGCCACCAGCAGGGCCGGGGGAGGGAATGAGCAGTTCTTC.

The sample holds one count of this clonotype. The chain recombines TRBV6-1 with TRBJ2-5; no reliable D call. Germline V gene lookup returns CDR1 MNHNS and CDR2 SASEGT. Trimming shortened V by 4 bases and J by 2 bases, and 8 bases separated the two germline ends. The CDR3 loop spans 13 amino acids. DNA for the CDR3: TGTGCCAGCAGTGTGCACATTCAAGAGACCCAGTACTTC. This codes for CASSVHIQETQYF.

This CDR3 is CASTPIQREWGYEQYF. CDR3 DNA: TGCGCCAGCACCCCAATTCAGCGGGAGTGGGGCTACGAGCAGTACTTC. V and J are TRBV5-1 and TRBJ2-7; 8 positions agree with TRBD2. V lost 6 bases, J lost 3 bases, and 14 bases stayed unmatched. The CDR3 is made up of 16 amino acids. CDR1 is SGHRS and CDR2 is YFSETQ in the germline V gene.

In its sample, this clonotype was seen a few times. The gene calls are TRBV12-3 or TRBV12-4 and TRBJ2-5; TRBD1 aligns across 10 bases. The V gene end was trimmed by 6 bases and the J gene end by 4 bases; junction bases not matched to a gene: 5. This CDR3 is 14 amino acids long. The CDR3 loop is CASRGQGWGETQYF. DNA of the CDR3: TGTGCCAGCAGGGGACAGGGGTGGGGAGAGACCCAGTACTTC.

The CDR3 DNA reads TGCGCCAGCAGCTTCTCCGTCCCCACAGATACGCAGTATTTT. Translated, it gives CASSFSVPTDTQYF. The V call is TRBV5-1, the J call TRBJ2-3; D unresolved. CDR1 is SGHRS and CDR2 is YFSETQ in the germline V gene. The CDR3 sequence is 14 residues long. Trimming pared 2 bases from V and 2 bases from J, leaving 9 bases between.

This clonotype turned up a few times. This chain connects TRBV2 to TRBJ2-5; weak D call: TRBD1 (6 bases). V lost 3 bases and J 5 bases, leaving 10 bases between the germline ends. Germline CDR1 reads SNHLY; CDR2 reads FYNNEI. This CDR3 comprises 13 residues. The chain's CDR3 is CASSDGRGETQYF. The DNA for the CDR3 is TGTGCCAGCAGTGACGGCAGGGGTGAGACCCAGTACTTC. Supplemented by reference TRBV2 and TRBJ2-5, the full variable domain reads EPEVTQTPSHQVTQMGQEVILRCVPISNHLYFYWYRQILGQKVEFLVSFYNNEISEKSEIFDDQFSVERPDGSNFTLKIRSTKLEDSAMYFCASSDGRGETQYFGPGTRLLVL.

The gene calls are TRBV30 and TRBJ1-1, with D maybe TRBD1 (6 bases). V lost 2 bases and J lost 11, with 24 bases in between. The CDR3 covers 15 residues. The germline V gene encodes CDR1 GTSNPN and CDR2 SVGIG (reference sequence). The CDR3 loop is CAWSLSWGRDEEAFF. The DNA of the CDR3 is TGTGCCTGGAGTTTAAGCTGGGGGCGTGATGAAGAGGCTTTCTTT.

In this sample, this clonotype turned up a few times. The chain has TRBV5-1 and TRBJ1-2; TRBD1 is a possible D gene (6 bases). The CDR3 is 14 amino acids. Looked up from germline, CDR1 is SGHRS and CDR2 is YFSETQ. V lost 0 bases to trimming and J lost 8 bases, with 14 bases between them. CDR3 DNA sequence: TGCGCCAGCAGCTTGGATACAGGGATGGAGGGCTACACCTTC. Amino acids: CASSLDTGMEGYTF.